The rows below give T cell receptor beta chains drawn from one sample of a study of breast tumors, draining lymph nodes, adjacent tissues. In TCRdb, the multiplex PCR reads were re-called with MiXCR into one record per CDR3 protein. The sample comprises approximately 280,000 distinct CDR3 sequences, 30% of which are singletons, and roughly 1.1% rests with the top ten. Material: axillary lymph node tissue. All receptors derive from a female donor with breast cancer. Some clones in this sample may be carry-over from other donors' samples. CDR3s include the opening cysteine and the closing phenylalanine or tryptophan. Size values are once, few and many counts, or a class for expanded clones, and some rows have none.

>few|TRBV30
CAWTSDAYEQYF
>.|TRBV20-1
CSATHPQTGGYTF
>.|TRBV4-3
CASSQVNSGNTF
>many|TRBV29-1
CSVESPPRGHEAFF
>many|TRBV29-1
CSVDGPFQETQYF
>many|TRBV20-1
CSARSRVGETQYF
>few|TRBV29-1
CSVGRGTIRGEHQETQYF
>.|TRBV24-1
CATSEAGRSYGYTF
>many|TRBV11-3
CASSLRDGQETQYF
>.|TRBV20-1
CSARAGAHEQYF
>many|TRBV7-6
CASSLGATGGTDTQYF
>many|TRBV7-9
CASSVGAGEQFF
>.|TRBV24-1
CATSLAGGYTGKLFF
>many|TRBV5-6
CASRVQGDEKLFF
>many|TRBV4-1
CASSQLYGTQETQYF
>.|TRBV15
CATSSPDVGAGNTIYF
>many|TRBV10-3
CAGGGRANEQYF
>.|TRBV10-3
CAISAIPGLAYNEQFF
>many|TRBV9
CASRGGGHEQYF
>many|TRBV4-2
CASSQDGSRNNEQFF
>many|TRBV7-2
CASSLDGGHGNQPQHF
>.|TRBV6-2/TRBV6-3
CASSSRGASGDTIYF
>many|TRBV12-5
CASGRERGGSYNEQFF
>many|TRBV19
CASSIDKYLYGYTF